The 15 T cell receptor beta chains reported below all come from one sample, sequenced in a study of T-cell memory formation after mild COVID-19 (dated by TCRdb to 2020 to 2022). The library was obtained by 5' RACE. The sample was run on an Illumina NovaSeq 6000. TCRdb reprocessed the public reads (quality trimming at Q25 with fastp, clone calling with MiXCR) and kept in-frame beta chains. Every distinct CDR3 protein forms one entry, paired with its most common genes and DNA. The sample has more than 450,000 distinct CDR3 sequences on record, roughly 18% of them singletons. Jointly, the top ten make up more than 10% of the sample. The specimen was PBMCs or a T cell subset sorted from them (not recorded which). These receptors were collected from an adult woman who had mild COVID-19 (a few samples of this study predate the infection). The sample titles of this study are shuffled in the database, so cell type and time point are left out; the donor was told from shared clones.

This clonotype was observed many times. V is TRBV5-1 and J is TRBJ2-2; D remains unclear. CDR3 length equals 14 residues. Germline V gene data show CDR1 as SGHRS and CDR2 as YFSETQ. Trimming took 0 bases from V and 5 from J, leaving 8 bases between them. DNA for the CDR3: TGCGCCAGCAGCTTGGTTTCCGAAACCGGGGAGCTGTTTTTT. The encoded protein is CASSLVSETGELFF.

The chain links TRBV29-1 to TRBJ2-7; 7 bases map to TRBD2. The CDR3 extends over 13 amino acids. CDR1 SQVTM and CDR2 ANQGSEA come from the germline V gene. V dropped 3 bases and J dropped 3; count of bases not matched to a gene: 5. CDR3 nucleotide sequence: TGCAGCGTTGACGCCCCGGGGGGCTACGAGCAGTACTTC. This encodes CSVDAPGGYEQYF.

This clonotype has a count of ten or more. The CDR3 is CATSDPWRNRGDQPQHF. DNA for the CDR3: TGTGCCACCAGTGATCCGTGGCGGAACAGGGGTGATCAGCCCCAGCATTTT. The V and J genes are TRBV24-1 and TRBJ1-5; 7 bases agree with TRBD1. The CDR3 length is 17 residues. J was trimmed by 5 bases and V by 3 bases; bases with no gene match: 12. Per germline, CDR1 KGHDR and CDR2 SFDVKD.

The gene calls are TRBV24-1 and TRBJ2-3; D is perhaps TRBD1 or TRBD2 (5 bases each). V was pared by 3 bases and J by 5 bases, with 20 bases between. From germline, CDR1 is KGHDR and CDR2 SFDVKD. There are 17 residues in the CDR3. The CDR3 protein is CATSDRDRPVFLDTQYF. The CDR3 bases are TGTGCCACCAGTGATCGGGACCGACCCGTTTTTTTAGATACGCAGTATTTT.

There are many counts of this clonotype. Germline is not matched at one junction end, which may reflect a read error. The rearrangement uses TRBV10-3 and TRBJ2-7; no firm D call. The germline V gene has CDR1 ENHRY and CDR2 SYGVKD. The CDR3 length is 11 residues. CDR3: CAISESFEQYF. In nucleotides, the CDR3 is TGTGCCATCAGTGAGTCCTTCGAGCAGTACTTC.

The chain joins TRBV18 to TRBJ2-7, with no clear D. CDR1 is KGHSH and CDR2 is LQKENI in the germline V gene. This CDR3 has 14 amino acids. V lost 2 bases and J lost 2, with 10 bases in between. In DNA form, the CDR3 reads TGTGCCAGCTCACCAGAACGTGTTACCTACGAGCAGTACTTC. It encodes CASSPERVTYEQYF. The full variable domain, with the rest looked up from reference TRBV18 and TRBJ2-7, is NAGVMQNPRHLVRRRGQEARLRCSPMKGHSHVYWYRQLPEEGLKFMVYLQKENIIDESGMPKERFSAEFPKEGPSILRIQQVVRGDSAAYFCASSPERVTYEQYFGPGTRLTVT.

This clonotype was seen only a few times. The chain links TRBV12-3 or TRBV12-4 to TRBJ1-2; D is perhaps TRBD1 (6 bases). V was trimmed by 2 bases and J by 6 bases, leaving 13 bases between them. The CDR3 sequence is 14 residues long. As DNA, the CDR3 is TGTGCCAGCAGTTTATCCGGGGGCGTGGATGGCTACACCTTC. Protein product: CASSLSGGVDGYTF.

The genes are TRBV20-1 and TRBJ2-3, with 9 bases aligning to TRBD2. CDR3 length: 14 amino acids. Looked up from germline, CDR1 is DFQATT and CDR2 is SNEGSKA (reference sequence). V dropped 3 bases and J dropped 2; count of bases not matched to a gene: 3. CDR3 protein: CSARSGGSTDTQYF. CDR3 sequence (DNA): TGCAGTGCTAGGAGCGGGGGGTCCACAGATACGCAGTATTTT.

Only a few counts were recorded for this clonotype. The chain is built from TRBV5-1 and TRBJ1-6; D ambiguous. Trimming took 3 bases from V and 7 from J, leaving 14 bases between them. This CDR3 contains 15 residues. Germline V gene sequence: CDR1 SGHRS, CDR2 YFSETQ. The CDR3 reads CASSSPTRRNSPLHF. CDR3 in DNA: TGCGCCAGCAGCTCCCCGACCCGGCGGAATTCACCCCTCCACTTT.

This clonotype was seen more than once but under ten times. The chain joins TRBV3-1 to TRBJ1-2; D might be TRBD1 (5 bases). The CDR3 runs 11 residues. The germline gives CDR1 LGHDT, CDR2 YNNKEL (reference sequence). V was cut by 8 bases and J by 1 base, with 5 bases left in between. CDR3 in amino acids: CASGGNYGYTF. The CDR3 bases are TGTGCCAGCGGGGGTAACTATGGCTACACCTTC.

The CDR3 here is CSGHPGSRDNEQFF. In DNA form, the CDR3 reads TGCAGCGGCCACCCAGGGTCCAGGGACAATGAGCAGTTCTTC. The V and J genes are TRBV29-1 and TRBJ2-1; TRBD1 might be the D (5 bases). The germline CDR1 and CDR2 sequences are SQVTM and ANQGSEA. The CDR3 runs to 14 residues. Trimming cost V 7 bases and J 5 bases, with 18 bases left between them.

A few counts support this clonotype. This chain links TRBV7-9 with TRBJ2-7; 8 nucleotides align to TRBD2. V lost 6 bases to trimming and J lost 7 bases; unmatched junction nucleotides: 11. The germline V gene has CDR1 SEHNR and CDR2 FQNEAQ (reference sequence). This CDR3 is 14 amino acids long. The DNA for the CDR3 is TGTGCCAGCAGACTAGGAGCGGGAGTTGAGGAGCAGTACTTC. It encodes CASRLGAGVEEQYF.

This clonotype showed up just a few times. The V gene is TRBV4-3, the J gene TRBJ2-2, with D hard to call. The ends were cut back, 1 base at V and 1 base at J, with 7 bases in the middle. The V gene's germline CDR1 is LGHNA and CDR2 YSLEER. The CDR3 extends over 15 amino acids. The CDR3 region is CASSQGVGNTGELFF. CDR3 DNA: TGCGCCAGCAGCCAAGGGGTGGGGAACACCGGGGAGCTGTTTTTT.

This chain links TRBV5-1 with TRBJ2-3, with no clear D. V was shortened by 4 bases and J by 0 bases, with 12 bases between the two germline ends. Per germline, CDR1 SGHRS and CDR2 YFSETQ. The CDR3 sequence is 15 residues long. CDR3: CASSITDGSTDTQYF. CDR3 coding DNA: TGCGCCAGCAGCATAACGGACGGGAGCACAGATACGCAGTATTTT.

The table lists this clonotype with a few counts. The chain uses TRBV9 and TRBJ1-5; D is unclear. Trimming pared 5 bases from V and 0 bases from J, leaving 9 bases between. The germline V gene encodes CDR1 SGDLS and CDR2 YYNGEE. CDR3 size: 14 residues. The DNA of the CDR3 is TGTGCCAGCAGTACGACGGATAGCAATCAGCCCCAGCATTTT. Its protein product is CASSTTDSNQPQHF.